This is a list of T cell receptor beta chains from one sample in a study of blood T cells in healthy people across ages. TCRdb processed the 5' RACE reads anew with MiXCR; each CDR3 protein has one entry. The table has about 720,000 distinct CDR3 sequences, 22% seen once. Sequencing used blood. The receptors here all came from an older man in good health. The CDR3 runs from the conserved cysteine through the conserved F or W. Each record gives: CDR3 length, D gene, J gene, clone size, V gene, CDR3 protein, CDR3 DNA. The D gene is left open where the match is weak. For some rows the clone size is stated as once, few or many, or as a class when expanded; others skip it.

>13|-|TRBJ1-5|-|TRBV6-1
CASRRTVDGPQHF
TGTGCCAGCAGGCGGACTGTTGACGGGCCCCAGCATTTT
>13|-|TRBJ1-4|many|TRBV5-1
CASSLGSWEKLFF
TGCGCCAGCAGCTTGGGCAGTTGGGAAAAACTGTTTTTT
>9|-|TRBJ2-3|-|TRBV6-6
CASISTQYF
TGTGCCAGCATTTCTACGCAGTATTTT
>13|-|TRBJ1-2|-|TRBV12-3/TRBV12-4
CASTPGGGGGYTF
TGTGCCAGCACTCCAGGCGGGGGAGGTGGCTACACCTTC
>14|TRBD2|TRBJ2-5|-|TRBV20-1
CSAGVLAGGETQYF
TGCAGTGCTGGAGTACTAGCGGGGGGAGAGACCCAGTACTTC
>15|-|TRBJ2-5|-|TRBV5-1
CASSLVVGGFETQYF
TGCGCCAGCAGCTTGGTAGTCGGAGGGTTTGAGACCCAGTACTTC
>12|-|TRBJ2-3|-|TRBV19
CASSIEGDTQYF
TGTGCCAGTAGTATAGAGGGGGATACGCAGTATTTT
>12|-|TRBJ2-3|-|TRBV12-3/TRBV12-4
CASSLLVDAQYF
TGTGCCAGCAGCCTACTAGTAGATGCGCAGTATTTT
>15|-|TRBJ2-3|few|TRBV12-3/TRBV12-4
CASKPGLDFTDTQYF
TGTGCCAGCAAACCAGGGTTAGACTTCACAGATACGCAGTATTTT
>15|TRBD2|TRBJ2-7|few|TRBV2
CASSNTGTITYEQYF
TGTGCCAGCAGTAACACCGGGACTATCACCTACGAGCAGTACTTC
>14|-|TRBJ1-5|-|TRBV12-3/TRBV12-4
CASSPGHQVQPQHF
TGTGCCAGCAGCCCCGGACACCAGGTCCAGCCCCAGCATTTT
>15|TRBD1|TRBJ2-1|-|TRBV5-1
CASSFGAGGLNEQFF
TGCGCCAGCAGCTTTGGGGCAGGGGGCCTCAATGAGCAGTTCTTC
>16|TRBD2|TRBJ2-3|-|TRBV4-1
CASSQDGEGRGDTQYF
TGCGCCAGCAGCCAAGATGGGGAGGGCCGAGGGGATACGCAGTATTTT
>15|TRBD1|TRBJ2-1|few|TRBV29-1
CSVGSRGLPYNEQFF
TGCAGCGTCGGAAGCAGGGGGTTACCCTACAATGAGCAGTTCTTC
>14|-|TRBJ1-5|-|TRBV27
CASLSVGRNLPQHF
TGTGCCAGCCTCTCGGTGGGCCGCAATCTGCCCCAGCATTTT
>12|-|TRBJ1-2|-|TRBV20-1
CSARDEDKGYTF
TGCAGCGCCCGGGACGAAGATAAGGGCTACACCTTC
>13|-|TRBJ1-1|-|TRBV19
CASSITASTEAFF
TGTGCCAGTAGTATAACTGCTTCTACTGAAGCTTTCTTT
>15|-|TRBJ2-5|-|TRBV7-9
CASSLGRQNQETQYF
TGTGCCAGCAGCTTAGGACGGCAGAACCAAGAGACCCAGTACTTC
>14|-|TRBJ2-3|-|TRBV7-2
CASSLRGASDTQYF
TGTGCCAGCAGCTTAAGGGGGGCATCAGATACGCAGTATTTT
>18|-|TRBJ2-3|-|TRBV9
CASSVVGPPNPGTDTQYF
TGTGCCAGCAGCGTAGTTGGGCCACCAAACCCCGGCACAGATACGCAGTATTTT
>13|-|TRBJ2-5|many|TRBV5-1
CASSLAPPETQYF
TGTGCCAGCAGCTTGGCCCCCCCAGAGACCCAGTACTTC
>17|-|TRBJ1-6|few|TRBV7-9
CASSNWRGALSNSPLHF
TGTGCCAGCAGCAACTGGCGGGGGGCGCTCAGTAATTCACCCCTCCACTTT
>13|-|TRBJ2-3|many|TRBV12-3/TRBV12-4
CASSLLRGDTQYF
TGTGCCAGCAGCCTACTGCGGGGAGATACGCAGTATTTT
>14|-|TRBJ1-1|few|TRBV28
CASSPNRRQVEAFF
TGTGCCAGCAGTCCCAACCGCAGACAGGTTGAAGCTTTCTTT
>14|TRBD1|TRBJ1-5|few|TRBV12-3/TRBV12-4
CASAGGGGAQPQHF
TGTGCCAGTGCCGGCGGAGGGGGCGCACAGCCCCAGCATTTT
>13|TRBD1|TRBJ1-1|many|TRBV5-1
CASSTGQTTEAFF
TGCGCCAGCAGCACGGGACAGACGACTGAAGCTTTCTTT
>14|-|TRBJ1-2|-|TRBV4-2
CASSQDRGEYGYTF
TGTGCCAGCAGCCAAGATCGAGGAGAGTATGGCTACACCTTC
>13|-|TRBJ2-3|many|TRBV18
CASSPLSTDTQYF
TGTGCCAGCAGCCCCCTGTCCACAGATACGCAGTATTTT
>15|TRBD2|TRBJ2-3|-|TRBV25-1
CASSASGSSWDTQYF
TGTGCCAGCAGTGCTAGCGGGAGTTCTTGGGATACGCAGTATTTT
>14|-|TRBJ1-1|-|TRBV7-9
CASSFSAMNTEAFF
TGTGCCAGCAGCTTCTCCGCTATGAACACTGAAGCTTTCTTT
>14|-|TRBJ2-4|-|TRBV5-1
CASSFGQDDGIQYF
TGCGCCAGCAGCTTCGGGCAGGATGACGGCATTCAGTACTTC
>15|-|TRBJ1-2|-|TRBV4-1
CASSQDQRLGGGYTF
TGCGCCAGCAGCCAAGATCAGAGACTCGGCGGTGGCTACACCTTC
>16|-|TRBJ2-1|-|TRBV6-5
CASSYSGGGVYNEQFF
TGTGCCAGCAGTTACTCTGGAGGGGGGGTCTACAATGAGCAGTTCTTC
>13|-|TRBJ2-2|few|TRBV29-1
CSVSVDQDGELFF
TGCAGCGTGTCCGTGGACCAGGACGGGGAGCTGTTTTTT
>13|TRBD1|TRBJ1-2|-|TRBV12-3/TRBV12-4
CASSLADRAGYTF
TGTGCCAGCAGTTTAGCGGACAGGGCTGGCTACACCTTC
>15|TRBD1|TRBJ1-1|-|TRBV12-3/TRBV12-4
CASSPGQGWGTEAFF
TGTGCCAGCAGCCCGGGACAGGGGTGGGGCACTGAAGCTTTCTTT
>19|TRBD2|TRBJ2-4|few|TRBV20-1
CSASRALADPSGAKNIQYF
TGCAGTGCTAGTAGGGCTCTAGCGGATCCCTCGGGAGCCAAAAACATTCAGTACTTC
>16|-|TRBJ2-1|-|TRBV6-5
CASSYDVGSSYNEQFF
TGTGCCAGCAGTTACGATGTGGGAAGCTCCTACAATGAGCAGTTCTTC
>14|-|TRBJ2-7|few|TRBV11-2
CASSPTFERSEQYF
TGTGCCAGCAGCCCGACCTTCGAAAGGAGCGAGCAGTACTTC
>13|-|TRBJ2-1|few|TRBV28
CASTPRNYNEQFF
TGTGCCAGCACCCCACGAAATTACAATGAGCAGTTCTTC
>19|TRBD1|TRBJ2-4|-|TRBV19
CASSINLGGQGAAKNIQYF
TGTGCCAGTAGTATTAACTTAGGGGGACAGGGGGCTGCCAAAAACATTCAGTACTTC
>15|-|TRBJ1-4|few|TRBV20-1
CSAYTSDATNEKLFF
TGCAGTGCCTACACCTCAGATGCAACTAATGAAAAACTGTTTTTT
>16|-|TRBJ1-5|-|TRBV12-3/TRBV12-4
CASSSGTEYSNQPQHF
TGTGCCAGCAGTTCCGGGACGGAATATAGCAATCAGCCCCAGCATTTT
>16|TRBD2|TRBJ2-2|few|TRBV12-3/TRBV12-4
CASSSTGLAGPGELFF
TGTGCCAGCAGTTCCACGGGACTAGCGGGACCGGGGGAGCTGTTTTTT
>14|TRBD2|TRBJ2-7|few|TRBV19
CASSLGRTSYEQYF
TGTGCCAGTAGCCTCGGGAGGACGTCCTACGAGCAGTACTTC
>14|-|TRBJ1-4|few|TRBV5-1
CASSPDSLFEKLFF
TGCGCCAGCAGCCCGGACTCCCTTTTCGAAAAACTGTTTTTT